This T cell receptor beta chain was sequenced in a study of blood T cell repertoires in COVID-19. Sequencing was performed with immunoSEQ multiplex PCR; in TCRdb, only in-frame clones are kept and a portion is missing. Of roughly 97,000 clones listed, approximately 85% are singletons. J lost 4 bases, V lost 6 bases, and 8 bases had no gene match. The CDR3 is 16 residues long. Per the germline V gene, CDR1 is SNHLY and CDR2 is FYNNEI. The receptor comes from a man aged 60 to 69 with acute or convalescent COVID-19. Material: peripheral blood. This chain connects TRBV2 to TRBJ1-4, with 10 bases fitting TRBD1. In nucleotides, the CDR3 is TGTGCCAGCAGGAGGACAGGGGGGGGTCTTAATGAAAAACTGTTTTTT. Encoded protein: CASRRTGGGLNEKLFF.